This TCR beta chain was retrieved from a study of T cells after yellow fever vaccination. The CDR3 totals 17 residues. Germline-derived CDR1 and CDR2 are MNHEY and SMNVEV (reference sequence). Deletions cut 5 bases from V and 0 bases from J, with 14 bases between. This clonotype was counted a few times. The authors made TCR cDNA by 5'RACE template switching, adding a universal primer site and UMIs. TCRdb itself ran the 5' RACE reads through MiXCR, one entry per CDR3 protein. Seen here are under 600,000 distinct CDR3 sequences, about 13% observed once, and the top ten hold around 15%. The clonotype originates from a man in his thirties or forties who received the YFV17D yellow fever vaccine. Sequenced here: PBMCs, sampled on the day of the yellow fever booster vaccination. This chain links TRBV27 with TRBJ1-6, with D possibly being TRBD1 (6 bases). CDR3 DNA sequence: TGTGCCAGCAGTACGTCCTCGGACAGCTCCTATAATTCACCCCTCCACTTT. Protein sequence: CASSTSSDSSYNSPLHF.